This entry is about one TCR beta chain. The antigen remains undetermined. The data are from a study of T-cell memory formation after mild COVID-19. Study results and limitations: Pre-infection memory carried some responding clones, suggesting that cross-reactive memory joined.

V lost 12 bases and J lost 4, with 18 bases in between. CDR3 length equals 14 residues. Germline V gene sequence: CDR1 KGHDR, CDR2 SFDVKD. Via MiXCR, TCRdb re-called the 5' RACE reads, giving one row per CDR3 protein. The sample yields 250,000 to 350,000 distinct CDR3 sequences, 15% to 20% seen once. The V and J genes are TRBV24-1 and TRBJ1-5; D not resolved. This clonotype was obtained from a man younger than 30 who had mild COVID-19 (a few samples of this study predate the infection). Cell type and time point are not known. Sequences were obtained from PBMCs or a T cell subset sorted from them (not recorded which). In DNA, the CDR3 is TGTGCCCCATCAGAGACCCCTCTGAATCAGCCCCAGCATTTT. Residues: CAPSETPLNQPQHF.